The rows below give T cell receptor beta chains drawn from one sample of a study of beta chain features in type 1 diabetes. The method was immunoSEQ multiplex PCR; TCRdb's version includes in-frame clones alone and lacks a portion of them. This sample yields more than 550,000 clones, of which roughly an eighth are seen a single time; just under 0.04% belongs to the top ten. Sample: naive CD4+ T cells from blood. Receptors were obtained from a man between 18 and 35 years old with type 1 diabetes. Both conserved end residues are trimmed from each CDR3. Only some rows state a clone size, as once, few, many or a class for expanded clones.

V gene,clone size,CDR3 length,J gene,CDR3 protein
TRBV7-9,NA,12,TRBJ2-2,ATTGGRDTGELF
TRBV30,NA,12,TRBJ2-3,AWSVPGVGTGQY
TRBV5-1,NA,12,TRBJ1-1,ASARGDGNTEAF
TRBV10-3,NA,14,TRBJ2-1,AITPGPSPVRDEQF
TRBV29-1,NA,13,TRBJ1-1,STSGPTSGDTEAF
TRBV5-4,few,13,TRBJ2-1,ASSPGLGSYNEQF
TRBV9,few,14,TRBJ2-1,ASSFRLAGAIPEQF
TRBV7-9,NA,12,TRBJ1-1,ASSLGTANTEAF
TRBV7-9,NA,11,TRBJ1-2,ASRPREGEGYT
TRBV20-1,NA,8,TRBJ2-3,SADTDTQY
TRBV2,NA,12,TRBJ1-1,ASVVREGQGRSF
TRBV5-1,few,13,TRBJ2-5,ASSSGSSGQETQY
TRBV19,few,13,TRBJ2-7,ASSEGPTPTYEQY
TRBV23-1,NA,12,TRBJ1-1,ASSRPREVTEAF
TRBV19,NA,12,TRBJ1-2,ASSPRGGNYGYT
TRBV27,NA,12,TRBJ1-5,ASSPSRGNQPQH
TRBV10-3,few,13,TRBJ2-1,AISELSGSGGEQF
TRBV18,few,13,TRBJ2-3,ASSPGLEQTDTQY
TRBV28,few,16,TRBJ2-6,ASSFTLIDFSGANVLT
TRBV29-1,few,13,TRBJ2-1,SVGIGGSLYNEQF
TRBV30,NA,11,TRBJ2-1,AWSASSYNEQF
TRBV30,NA,10,TRBJ2-7,AWSVGRGEQY
TRBV2,NA,10,TRBJ2-1,ASSAEGGEQF
TRBV6-5,NA,12,TRBJ2-5,ASSYSYLSETQY
TRBV5-1,few,12,TRBJ2-3,ASSSSPGADTQY
TRBV21-1,NA,8,TRBJ2-7,ASVSYEQY
TRBV5-1,few,13,TRBJ2-2,ASSLALAGTGELF
TRBV5-1,NA,10,TRBJ2-7,ASSLGAYEQY
TRBV6-5,NA,13,TRBJ2-4,ASRLLVGEGNIQY
TRBV4-2,NA,16,TRBJ2-6,ASSQDQGGGSGANVLT
TRBV2,once,13,TRBJ2-1,ASSRRSGTSNEQF
TRBV20-1,NA,9,TRBJ2-5,SPTQGETQY
TRBV5-1,few,13,TRBJ2-7,ASSLTSGRSYEQY
TRBV15,few,10,TRBJ2-3,ATSRDRDTQY
TRBV12-5,few,11,TRBJ2-1,AKEDRGYNEQF
TRBV28,few,11,TRBJ1-1,ASTRWVGTEAF
TRBV28,NA,11,TRBJ1-2,ASSQTPNYGYT
TRBV2,NA,12,TRBJ2-7,ARSYRDRGGEQY